Listed below are T cell receptor beta chains from one sample, sequenced in a study of CD8+ T cells in alopecia areata. Sequenced by immunoSEQ multiplex PCR; TCRdb stores in-frame clones only, minus some. The sample consists of about 180,000 clones, roughly 60% of them appearing once. This sample comprised CD4+ T cells sorted from blood, obtained at week 0. Every receptor here comes from a human donor with alopecia areata. CDR3s include the opening cysteine and the closing phenylalanine or tryptophan. Fields, in order: D gene, clone size, V gene, J gene, CDR3 protein, CDR3 DNA. D genes are given only for firm matches. Rows give clone size only sometimes, using once, few, many, or a class for an expanded clone.

-,-,TRBV6-4,TRBJ2-3,CASSLQGSDTQYF,TGTGCCAGCAGCCTTCAGGGGAGTGATACGCAGTATTTT
TRBD1,-,TRBV25-1,TRBJ2-5,CASSEYLLDRETQYF,TGTGCCAGCAGTGAATATCTACTGGACAGGGAGACCCAGTACTTC
TRBD2,few,TRBV7-2,TRBJ2-5,CASSLGTSGRAQYF,TGTGCCAGCAGCCTAGGGACTAGCGGCAGGGCCCAGTACTTC
TRBD1,once,TRBV25-1,TRBJ2-1,CASSTYRGQFF,TGTGCCAGCAGCACTTACAGGGGGCAATTCTTC
-,-,TRBV29-1,TRBJ2-1,CSVGKGLSSYNEQFF,TGCAGCGTTGGAAAGGGACTTAGCTCCTACAATGAGCAGTTCTTC
-,-,TRBV4-1,TRBJ2-7,CASSQDEAPYEQYF,TGCGCCAGCAGCCAAGATGAGGCCCCCTACGAGCAGTACTTC
-,few,TRBV7-6,TRBJ2-7,CASSREQGYEQYF,TGTGCCAGCAGCCGTGAGCAGGGGTACGAGCAGTACTTC
TRBD2,-,TRBV30,TRBJ2-7,CAWSITSGGIYEQYF,TGTGCCTGGAGTATAACTAGCGGGGGGATCTACGAGCAGTACTTC
-,-,TRBV27,TRBJ2-7,CASSLRVRTYEQYF,TGTGCCAGCAGTTTAAGGGTTCGTACCTACGAGCAGTACTTC
-,-,TRBV29-1,TRBJ2-6,CSATAGANVLTF,TGCAGCGCTACCGCTGGGGCCAACGTCCTGACTTTC
-,-,TRBV20-1,TRBJ2-7,CSARDETEQYF,TGCAGTGCTAGAGATGAGACCGAGCAGTACTTC
-,-,TRBV15,TRBJ2-5,CATSRDVGTISQYF,TGTGCCACCAGCAGAGATGTGGGGACCATTTCCCAGTACTTC
TRBD2,-,TRBV4-2,TRBJ2-3,CASSQTGGGAGDTQYF,TGTGCCAGCAGCCAAACCGGCGGGGGGGCCGGAGATACGCAGTATTTT
TRBD2,few,TRBV10-3,TRBJ2-5,CAISDLGGGETQYF,TGTGCCATCAGTGATCTTGGCGGGGGAGAGACCCAGTACTTC
-,-,TRBV5-1,TRBJ2-3,CASSFRATDTQYF,TGCGCCAGCAGCTTCCGAGCCACAGATACGCAGTATTTT
-,-,TRBV6-5,TRBJ1-1,CASLVAGQPNTEAFF,TGTGCCAGCCTAGTAGCAGGGCAACCAAACACTGAAGCTTTCTTT
TRBD1,few,TRBV5-4,TRBJ2-7,CASRATGTGSYEQYF,TGTGCCAGCAGGGCCACCGGGACAGGCTCCTACGAGCAGTACTTC
-,few,TRBV5-1,TRBJ1-1,CASSFGRMNTEAFF,TGCGCCAGCAGCTTTGGACGCATGAACACTGAAGCTTTCTTT
-,-,TRBV29-1,TRBJ2-1,CSVVVGKNEQFF,TGCAGCGTTGTTGTGGGGAAGAATGAGCAGTTCTTC
-,-,TRBV5-6,TRBJ1-5,CASSLYQITGNQPQHF,TGTGCCAGCAGCTTGTATCAGATAACGGGCAATCAGCCCCAGCATTTT
-,few,TRBV9,TRBJ2-3,CASSKFSMGRSSTDTQYF,TGTGCCAGCAGCAAGTTCTCGATGGGCAGATCTAGCACAGATACGCAGTATTTT
TRBD1,few,TRBV7-2,TRBJ2-7,CASRLRDRDSYEQYF,TGTGCCAGCAGACTCCGGGACAGGGACTCCTACGAGCAGTACTTC
-,-,TRBV12-5,TRBJ1-1,CASGSLSTEAFF,TGTGCTAGTGGTTCCCTAAGTACTGAAGCTTTCTTT
TRBD1,-,TRBV7-9,TRBJ1-4,CASSLRTGPSEKLFF,TGTGCCAGCAGCTTACGGACAGGGCCTTCGGAAAAACTGTTTTTT
-,-,TRBV6-1,TRBJ1-2,CASRIQERAGYTF,TGTGCCAGCAGGATACAAGAGAGGGCGGGCTACACCTTC
-,-,TRBV7-2,TRBJ1-1,CASSFAGFRTEAFF,TGTGCCAGCAGCTTCGCAGGGTTCCGCACTGAAGCTTTCTTT
-,-,TRBV4-3,TRBJ1-5,CASSQDQHQPQHF,TGCGCCAGCAGCCAAGATCAACATCAGCCCCAGCATTTT